This T cell receptor (beta chain) derives from a study of OX40 agonist ivuxolimab in advanced cancers. Across the study: Partial responses occurred in three patients (one hepatocellular carcinoma, two cutaneous melanoma).

Overall study results and limits: Among the nonresponders, some also had low normalized T-cell clonal expansion. The CD4+ and CD8+ T cells in the blood had expanded clonally by week 6 at 0.1 to 3.0 mg/kg.

Generated by immunoSEQ multiplex PCR, the TCRdb table keeps only in-frame clones and is missing some. Among about 44,000 clones listed, approximately 90% were seen once. As regards this clone: The target antigen is unknown.

The sequence derives from an adult with an advanced solid tumor such as melanoma, head and neck, liver or kidney cancer. This specimen consisted of CD4+ or CD8+ T cells sorted from blood, obtained in a trial of the OX40 agonist ivuxolimab.

CDR3 sequence: CASSLYGRDEQYF. CDR3 in DNA: TGTGCCAGCAGCTTATACGGGAGGGACGAGCAGTACTTC. The genes are TRBV7-8 and TRBJ2-7; TRBD2 aligns across 8 bases. CDR1 and CDR2 from the germline V gene are SGHVS and FQNEAQ. This CDR3 comprises 13 residues. J was trimmed by 5 bases and V by 2 bases; bases with no gene match: 2.